The 30 T cell receptor beta chains listed next were all sequenced from one sample in a study of beta chain features in type 1 diabetes. Study-level findings and limits: Moderate but significant shortening of TCRB CDR3s was recorded in all four CD4+ subsets from Type 1 diabetes patients.

Their antigen targets remain unknown. Expressed TCRB transcripts were sequenced, since all the RNA that had been isolated was reverse transcribed. The protocol was immunoSEQ multiplex PCR, while the TCRdb copy is restricted to in-frame clones and leaves out a portion. The sample includes roughly 290,000 clones, 15% of them seen just once. Sequenced: naive CD4+ T cells from blood. The origin of the receptors is a man aged 18 to 29 with type 1 diabetes.

The chain carries TRBV27 and TRBJ2-3; 9 positions agree with TRBD2. CDR1 is MNHEY, CDR2 SMNVEV, per germline (reference sequence). Trimming cost V 1 base and J 3 bases; bases outside gene matches: 11. CDR3 length equals 18 residues. The CDR3 reads CASSLLTSGTSRTDTQYF. In DNA, the CDR3 is TGTGCCAGCAGTTTATTGACAAGTGGGACTAGCAGAACAGATACGCAGTATTTT.

The V call is TRBV14, the J call TRBJ2-3; D uncertain. The CDR3 runs 12 residues. CDR1 and CDR2 (germline): SGHDN, FVKESK. Trimming stripped 4 bases from V and 2 bases from J, with 4 bases between. The CDR3: CASSPSTDTQYF. CDR3 nucleotide sequence: TGTGCCAGCAGCCCATCCACAGATACGCAGTATTTT.

There are a few counts of this clone. The chain recombines TRBV29-1 with TRBJ1-2; a weak D match, TRBD1 (6 bases). This CDR3 has 17 residues. The germline CDR1 and CDR2 sequences are SQVTM and ANQGSEA. V lost 5 bases to trimming and J lost 7 bases, with 29 bases between them. CDR3 sequence: CSVSNPYNGGRLSGYTF. CDR3 DNA sequence: TGCAGCGTTTCGAACCCCTATAACGGGGGGCGCCTTAGTGGCTACACCTTC.

The table lists this clone with a count of one. The chain employs TRBV7-8 and TRBJ2-1; 7 bases match TRBD2. Germline assignment: CDR1 SGHVS and CDR2 FQNEAQ. This CDR3 comprises 15 residues. The V gene end was trimmed by 2 bases and the J gene end by 7 bases; junction bases not matched to a gene: 8. For the CDR3, the DNA is TGTGCCAGCAGCTTACGGACTAGGGGTGGGAATGAGCAGTTCTTC. As protein: CASSLRTRGGNEQFF.

Only a few counts were recorded for this clone. The J gene is TRBJ1-4, the V gene TRBV5-1, with 9 bases lining up with TRBD1. CDR3 length: 15 amino acids. Trimming took 0 bases from V and 5 from J; bases not matched to a gene: 2. From germline, CDR1 is SGHRS and CDR2 YFSETQ. The CDR3 sequence is CASSLGDRANEKLFF. CDR3 sequence (DNA): TGCGCCAGCAGCTTGGGGGACAGGGCGAATGAAAAACTGTTTTTT.

The chain links TRBV5-1 to TRBJ1-1; D unresolved. Germline CDR1 is SGHRS and CDR2 is YFSETQ. CDR3 length: 14 amino acids. Deletions cut 5 bases from V and 1 base from J, with 12 bases between. This chain's CDR3 is CASSLLAKNTEAFF. The CDR3 bases are TGCGCCAGCAGTTTGTTAGCGAAGAACACTGAAGCTTTCTTT. Variable domain in full (rest from reference TRBV5-1 and TRBJ1-1): KAGVTQTPRYLIKTRGQQVTLSCSPISGHRSVSWYQQTPGQGLQFLFEYFSETQRNKGNFPGRFSGRQFSNSRSEMNVSTLELGDSALYLCASSLLAKNTEAFFGQGTRLTVV.

This clone has more than one count but fewer than ten. This is likely a read error, given that the CDR3 carries no conserved phenylalanine or tryptophan at its end. It is unclear where the CDR3 begins or ends on the DNA, so no DNA is shown, and the CDR3 is as TCRdb lists it. The chain is built from TRBV9 and TRBJ2-7; TRBD2 is taken as the D call from the table, unchecked against the DNA. The CDR3 extends over 13 residues, inclusive of both ends. Germline V lookup: CDR1 SGDLS, CDR2 YYNGEE. The CDR3 here is CASSVDYIPELNL.

The chain couples TRBV12-5 to TRBJ2-7; TRBD1 agrees at 8 bases. The CDR3 is 14 residues long. The V segment lost 5 bases and the J segment 3 bases; nucleotides outside the gene matches: 6. CDR1 and CDR2 (germline): LGHNT, FRNRAP. In nucleotides, the CDR3 is TGTGCTAGTGGTCCCGGGACAGGACTCTACGAGCAGTACTTC. Its protein product is CASGPGTGLYEQYF. Using reference TRBV12-5 and TRBJ2-7 for the parts outside the CDR3, the full variable domain is DARVTQTPRHKVTEMGQEVTMRCQPILGHNTVFWYRQTMMQGLELLAYFRNRAPLDDSGMPKDRFSAEMPDATLATLKIQPSEPRDSAVYFCASGPGTGLYEQYFGPGTRLTVT.

In its sample, this clone was seen a few times. The CDR3 nucleotides are TGTGCCAGCACCAAGACAGGGAACACTGAAGCTTTCTTT. Amino acid sequence: CASTKTGNTEAFF. This sequence joins TRBV7-2 and TRBJ1-1; perhaps TRBD1 as D (6 bases). This CDR3 spans 13 amino acids. V shed 7 bases and J shed 1 base, with 10 bases lying between them. Germline V lookup: CDR1 SGHTA, CDR2 FQGNSA.

This clone was detected ten times or more. This chain uses TRBV4-3 with TRBJ2-7; unclear D gene. The CDR3 consists of 15 residues. Trimming pared 0 bases from V and 2 bases from J, leaving 11 bases between. Germline loops: CDR1 LGHNA, CDR2 YSLEER. Here the CDR3 reads CASSQEIPGTYEQYF. As DNA, the CDR3 is TGCGCCAGCAGCCAAGAGATTCCAGGTACCTACGAGCAGTACTTC.

V and J are TRBV4-2 and TRBJ2-2, with 15 bases identical to TRBD2. Germline V CDR1 and CDR2: LGHNA, YNFKEQ. Germline trimming cut 5 bases from V and 7 bases from J; bases unmatched to any gene: 14. The CDR3 is made up of 19 amino acids. This chain's CDR3 is CASSNGLAGGHSFLGELFF. DNA of the CDR3: TGTGCCAGCAGCAATGGACTAGCGGGGGGGCATTCGTTCCTCGGGGAGCTGTTTTTT.

The gene calls are TRBV4-3 and TRBJ2-4; D is ambiguous. CDR1 is LGHNA and CDR2 is YSLEER in the germline V gene. There are 16 residues in the CDR3. Deletions cut 1 base from V and 6 bases from J, with 16 bases between. CDR3 protein: CASSQATRPQLNIQYF. CDR3 nucleotides: TGCGCCAGCAGCCAAGCCACCCGACCACAGTTAAACATTCAGTACTTC.

The chain couples TRBV28 to TRBJ2-7, with 8 bases fitting TRBD1. The CDR3 extends over 15 amino acids. Germline V gene data show CDR1 as MDHEN and CDR2 as SYDVKM. J gave up 1 base and V 7 bases, and 9 bases lay outside the gene matches. The CDR3 is CASTPNGQGSYEQYF. In DNA form, the CDR3 reads TGTGCCAGCACCCCCAACGGACAGGGATCCTACGAGCAGTACTTC.

V and J are TRBV7-2 and TRBJ2-5, with D unresolved. CDR1 and CDR2 from the germline V gene are SGHTA and FQGNSA. V was shortened by 6 bases and J by 2 bases, with 13 bases between the two germline ends. There are 14 residues in the CDR3. The CDR3 sequence is CASSRLQIQETQYF. The CDR3 DNA is TGTGCCAGCAGTAGACTCCAGATACAAGAGACCCAGTACTTC.

Remarks on this clone: At the DNA level, this CDR3 is encoded by other sequences in the same sample as well. This sequence joins TRBV30 and TRBJ1-5, with unresolved D. Trimming removed 0 bases at V and 7 bases at J, with 10 bases between. Per the germline V gene, CDR1 is GTSNPN and CDR2 is SVGIG (reference sequence). CDR3 length: 13 amino acids. CDR3 region: CAWSVQGGQPQHF. CDR3 in DNA: TGTGCCTGGAGTGTACAAGGCGGACAGCCCCAGCATTTT.

V gene TRBV18 combines with J gene TRBJ2-7; D remains unclear. The CDR3 loop spans 14 amino acids. The ends were cut back, 2 bases at V and 4 bases at J, with 12 bases in the middle. Germline V gives CDR1 KGHSH, CDR2 LQKENI. CDR3: CASSPSESGYEQYF. The CDR3 DNA reads as TGTGCCAGCTCACCATCGGAGTCCGGGTACGAGCAGTACTTC. Drawing the rest from reference TRBV18 and TRBJ2-7, the complete variable domain is NAGVMQNPRHLVRRRGQEARLRCSPMKGHSHVYWYRQLPEEGLKFMVYLQKENIIDESGMPKERFSAEFPKEGPSILRIQQVVRGDSAAYFCASSPSESGYEQYFGPGTRLTVT.

The chain joins TRBV28 to TRBJ2-1; 7 positions match TRBD2. Germline CDR1 is MDHEN and CDR2 is SYDVKM. The trim removed 2 bases at V and 9 bases at J, leaving 13 bases unmatched. The CDR3 has 16 residues. In DNA form, the CDR3 reads TGTGCCAGCAGTTTAGTGGGAGGGCCCGGTTTCGCTGAGCAGTTCTTC. It translates to CASSLVGGPGFAEQFF. Drawing the rest from reference TRBV28 and TRBJ2-1, the complete variable domain is DVKVTQSSRYLVKRTGEKVFLECVQDMDHENMFWYRQDPGLGLRLIYFSYDVKMKEKGDIPEGYSVSREKKERFSLILESASTNQTSMYLCASSLVGGPGFAEQFFGPGTRLTVL.

The V gene is TRBV5-4, the J gene TRBJ2-1, with 7 positions matching TRBD2. Germline V gives CDR1 SGHNT, CDR2 YYREEE (reference sequence). The CDR3 has 15 residues. Germline trimming cut 0 bases from V and 4 bases from J; bases unmatched to any gene: 4. The CDR3 sequence is CASSLVAGLYNEQFF. In DNA, the CDR3 is TGTGCCAGCAGCTTGGTAGCGGGCCTTTACAATGAGCAGTTCTTC.

This clone appeared a few times. This rearrangement joins TRBV5-1 to TRBJ2-5; the D gene is possibly TRBD2 (5 bases). Germline V gene data show CDR1 as SGHRS and CDR2 as YFSETQ. V lost 6 bases and J lost 3, with 15 bases in between. This CDR3 is 14 amino acids long. Here the CDR3 DNA reads TGCGCCAGCACCTTCTTCGGGCGGGAAGAGACCCAGTACTTC. This codes for CASTFFGREETQYF.

V usage is TRBV5-1 and J usage is TRBJ2-1, with 8 bases aligning to TRBD2. Germline V gives CDR1 SGHRS, CDR2 YFSETQ. J was trimmed by 10 bases and V by 3 bases; bases with no gene match: 6. CDR3 size: 13 residues. This chain's CDR3 is CASSSEPSGEQFF. The DNA of the CDR3 is TGCGCCAGCAGCTCTGAACCTAGCGGGGAGCAGTTCTTC.

This clone was detected only a few times. The DNA for the CDR3 is TGCGCCAGCAGCTTGGGGACAGGGGGTGGCAAAAACATTCAGTACTTC. This translates into CASSLGTGGGKNIQYF. The gene calls are TRBV5-1 and TRBJ2-4; 10 bases are shared with TRBD1. Losses at the gene ends were 0 bases for V and 3 bases for J; bases not matched to a gene: 3. Germline V gene sequence: CDR1 SGHRS, CDR2 YFSETQ. This CDR3 region has 16 residues.

The V gene is TRBV7-8, the J gene TRBJ2-5; TRBD2 is a possible D gene (7 bases). CDR1 and CDR2 (germline): SGHVS, FQNEAQ. The CDR3 runs to 14 residues. Trimming pared 5 bases from V and 5 bases from J, leaving 15 bases between. The DNA for the CDR3 is TGTGCCAGCAGCGCGCGGGGGCAGGGCGAGACCCAGTACTTC. It translates to CASSARGQGETQYF.

This clone turned up a few times. The V and J genes are TRBV27 and TRBJ2-1, with 10 bases matching TRBD1. This CDR3 is built from 14 residues. The germline gives CDR1 MNHEY, CDR2 SMNVEV (reference sequence). V lost 6 bases to trimming and J lost 8 bases; unmatched junction nucleotides: 7. The CDR3 sequence is CASSDRGLLYEQFF. Here the CDR3 DNA reads TGTGCCAGCAGCGACAGGGGGCTCCTCTATGAGCAGTTCTTC.

This clone has only a few counts. J is TRBJ1-5 and V is TRBV2, with D hard to call. The CDR3 has 12 amino acids. Trimming took 2 bases from V and 6 from J, leaving 5 bases between them. Germline lookup yields CDR1 SNHLY and CDR2 FYNNEI. The CDR3 spells CASSENIQPQHF. In nucleotides, the CDR3 is TGTGCCAGCAGTGAAAATATTCAGCCCCAGCATTTT.

The chain employs TRBV30 and TRBJ2-5; D is perhaps TRBD2 (6 bases). V dropped 2 bases and J dropped 4 bases, with 20 bases sitting between them. The CDR3 extends over 16 amino acids. From germline, CDR1 is GTSNPN and CDR2 SVGIG (reference sequence). The CDR3 DNA sequence: TGTGCCTGGAGTCCTTCGGGACTTGCAATCCTAGAGACCCAGTACTTC. It codes for CAWSPSGLAILETQYF.

This chain joins TRBV7-8 and TRBJ2-7, with 7 positions matching TRBD2. This CDR3 has 18 amino acids. V trimming: 0 bases; J trimming: 0 bases; junction bases outside the gene matches: 11. CDR1 and CDR2 from the germline V gene are SGHVS and FQNEAQ. For the CDR3, the DNA is TGTGCCAGCAGCTTAGCGTTGGCAGCGGGGTCGAGCTCCTACGAGCAGTACTTC. As protein: CASSLALAAGSSSYEQYF.

This chain joins TRBV7-2 and TRBJ2-1; D is perhaps TRBD2 (6 bases). This CDR3 contains 14 residues. Trimming took 6 bases from V and 8 from J, leaving 17 bases between them. Germline V CDR1 and CDR2: SGHTA, FQGNSA. Here the CDR3 reads CASRTQAGPYEQFF. The CDR3 coding sequence is TGTGCCAGCAGAACCCAAGCGGGTCCCTATGAGCAGTTCTTC.

The genes are TRBV5-1 and TRBJ1-5, with no clear D. The germline V gene encodes CDR1 SGHRS and CDR2 YFSETQ. Trimming left V 1 base short and J 6 bases short, with 11 bases between. This CDR3 contains 14 residues. In DNA form, the CDR3 reads TGCGCCAGCAGCTTGTTGGGTTCAGGTCAGCCCCAGCATTTT. It specifies CASSLLGSGQPQHF.

This clone occurred a few times. The V gene is TRBV7-9, the J gene TRBJ1-3; the D gene is possibly TRBD1 (6 bases). Germline loops: CDR1 SEHNR, CDR2 FQNEAQ (reference sequence). There are 17 residues in the CDR3. Between the trimmed V and J ends, which lost 5 bases and 0 bases, there was a span of 17 bases. The CDR3 nucleotides read TGTGCCAGCAGCCCCCAGCCCGGGACACACTCTGGAAACACCATATATTTT. Translation: CASSPQPGTHSGNTIYF.

This clone was seen a few times. The sample holds other DNA sequences that translate to the same CDR3. The chain links TRBV6-5 to TRBJ2-1; possible D gene TRBD2, 5 bases. The ends were cut back, 1 base at V and 0 bases at J, with 7 bases in the middle. The CDR3 spans 15 residues. Germline values: CDR1 MNHEY, CDR2 SVGAGI. CDR3 region: CASSYLGSSYNEQFF. CDR3 nucleotides: TGTGCCAGCAGTTACTTGGGGAGCTCCTACAATGAGCAGTTCTTC.